This is a list of T cell receptor beta chains from one sample in a study of T cell repertoires in cytomegalovirus infection. These TCRs are of unknown antigen specificity. TCRdb reprocessed the reads with MiXCR, giving one entry per CDR3 protein. Here the sample spans 570,000 or so distinct CDR3 sequences, almost 40% being singletons. Sequenced material: cultured PBMCs, taken from culture after CMV antigen stimulation. The receptors stem from a human donor in good health (CMV status not recorded). Some clones in this sample may be carry-over from other donors' samples. CDR3s include the opening cysteine and the closing phenylalanine or tryptophan. Fields, in order: CDR3 protein, CDR3 DNA, J gene, D gene, V gene, clone size. D genes are given only for firm matches. Clone size, where shown, is once, few, many, or a class for clones that have expanded.

CASSRQPGTVAGEQYF TGTGCCAGCAGCCGACAGCCAGGGACGGTGGCGGGCGAGCAGTACTTC TRBJ2-7 - TRBV7-8 few
CASSSLGFGVGAKNIQYF TGTGCCAGCAGTTCTTTAGGGTTCGGGGTGGGGGCCAAAAACATTCAGTACTTC TRBJ2-4 - TRBV28 -
CSARDPWDRDSNQPQHF TGCAGTGCTAGAGATCCGTGGGACAGGGATAGCAATCAGCCCCAGCATTTT TRBJ1-5 TRBD1 TRBV20-1 -
CASSFQDSPLHF TGTGCCAGCAGTTTTCAGGATTCACCCCTCCACTTT TRBJ1-6 - TRBV12-3/TRBV12-4 -
CASTYSWAPNEKLFF TGTGCCAGCACCTATTCCTGGGCTCCTAATGAAAAACTGTTTTTT TRBJ1-4 - TRBV18 -
CASSFDGSGPSAQYF TGTGCCAGCAGCTTCGACGGGAGTGGCCCCAGTGCGCAGTATTTT TRBJ2-3 - TRBV7-2 many
CASNPPGTDTQYF TGCGCCAGCAATCCCCCCGGCACAGATACGCAGTATTTT TRBJ2-3 - TRBV10-2 -
CASSQTPLNTEAFF TGCGCCAGCAGCCAAACACCTCTCAACACTGAAGCTTTCTTT TRBJ1-1 - TRBV4-3 -
CASSSRLAGGLNEQFF TGTGCCAGCAGCTCAAGGCTAGCGGGAGGACTGAATGAGCAGTTCTTC TRBJ2-1 TRBD2 TRBV7-6 few
CASSLDSGGFQETQYF TGTGCCAGCAGCTTGGATAGCGGGGGGTTCCAAGAGACCCAGTACTTC TRBJ2-5 TRBD2 TRBV5-4 -
CASRAGQGVLEQYF TGTGCCAGCAGGGCGGGACAGGGGGTTTTGGAGCAGTACTTC TRBJ2-7 TRBD1 TRBV12-3/TRBV12-4 -
CSASGLAGGPEISIQYF TGCAGTGCCTCGGGACTAGCGGGGGGGCCAGAGATAAGCATTCAGTACTTC TRBJ2-4 TRBD2 TRBV20-1 -
CASSLSVAGYTF TGTGCCAGCAGCTTGAGTGTAGCTGGCTACACCTTC TRBJ1-2 - TRBV7-6 few
CATGTGGFDGQPQHF TGTGCCACCGGGACAGGGGGTTTCGATGGTCAGCCCCAGCATTTT TRBJ1-5 TRBD1 TRBV2 -
CSARPFRRPSYEQYF TGCAGTGCTAGACCGTTCCGGAGGCCGTCCTACGAGCAGTACTTC TRBJ2-7 - TRBV20-1 few
CASSQQQGGTEAFF TGCGCCAGCAGCCAGCAACAGGGTGGCACTGAAGCTTTCTTT TRBJ1-1 - TRBV4-3 -
CASSSSGGELFF TGTGCCAGCAGCTCTAGTGGCGGGGAGCTGTTTTTT TRBJ2-2 - TRBV7-9 -
CASSAVGALDEAFF TGTGCCAGCAGTGCGGTTGGGGCATTAGATGAAGCTTTCTTT TRBJ1-1 - TRBV25-1 -
CASSVKGADQPQHF TGTGCCAGCAGTGTAAAGGGGGCTGATCAGCCCCAGCATTTT TRBJ1-5 TRBD1 TRBV6-1 few
CASSLDWDRTQETQYF TGTGCCAGCAGCTTAGATTGGGACAGAACGCAAGAGACCCAGTACTTC TRBJ2-5 TRBD1 TRBV7-6 few
CASSLARIQNYEQYF TGTGCCAGCAGCTTAGCGAGGATCCAAAATTACGAGCAGTACTTC TRBJ2-7 - TRBV7-8 -
CASSDGQGIFSYNSPLHF TGTGCCAGCAGCGACGGACAGGGGATTTTTTCCTATAATTCACCCCTCCACTTT TRBJ1-6 TRBD1 TRBV6-6 -
CASSLAGGTGGTDTQYF TGTGCCAGCAGCTTGGCGGGCGGGACAGGGGGCACAGATACGCAGTATTTT TRBJ2-3 TRBD1 TRBV7-8 few
CASSEIWDTEAFF TGTGCCAGCAGTGAAATCTGGGACACTGAAGCTTTCTTT TRBJ1-1 - TRBV6-1 -
CASSLEVFGVTQYF TGTGCCAGCAGCTTGGAAGTATTCGGGGTTACGCAGTATTTT TRBJ2-3 - TRBV11-2 -
CASSPRGYRNTEAFF TGTGCCAGCAGCCCCCGAGGATATAGGAACACTGAAGCTTTCTTT TRBJ1-1 - TRBV7-8 -
CASTLRTGPGGSYELYF TGTGCCAGCACACTAAGGACGGGACCTGGAGGATCCTACGAGCTGTACTTC TRBJ2-7 - TRBV7-2 -
CASNILTGGEQGYTF TGTGCCAGCAATATACTGACAGGGGGCGAGCAGGGCTACACCTTC TRBJ1-2 TRBD1 TRBV2 -
CSATRTGRPGETQYF TGCAGTGCTACCAGGACAGGGCGTCCGGGAGAGACCCAGTACTTC TRBJ2-5 TRBD1 TRBV20-1 few
CASSYGGRAELFF TGTGCCAGCAGTTATGGGGGGCGGGCGGAGCTGTTTTTT TRBJ2-2 - TRBV6-1 -
CASRETLGYGYTF TGTGCCAGCAGGGAGACCCTTGGCTATGGCTACACCTTC TRBJ1-2 - TRBV6-1 -
CASSLSPGTASGNTIYF TGTGCCAGCAGCTTAAGCCCCGGGACAGCCTCTGGAAACACCATATATTTT TRBJ1-3 TRBD1 TRBV7-6 many
CASSIGDLEQYF TGTGCCAGCAGCATAGGGGATCTCGAGCAGTACTTC TRBJ2-7 - TRBV7-2 few
CASSGTGNYGYTF TGTGCCAGCAGCGGTACAGGGAACTATGGCTACACCTTC TRBJ1-2 - TRBV2 few
CASSLGGENEQFF TGTGCCAGCAGCTTAGGAGGGGAGAATGAGCAGTTCTTC TRBJ2-1 - TRBV7-9 many
CASSRKRGQSDTQYF TGTGCCAGCAGCAGAAAGAGGGGTCAGTCAGATACGCAGTATTTT TRBJ2-3 - TRBV7-2 -
CASTGGDIQYF TGTGCCAGCACGGGGGGAGACATTCAGTACTTC TRBJ2-4 TRBD2 TRBV2 -
CASSQAPYRGYTF TGTGCCAGCAGCCAGGCACCTTATAGAGGCTACACCTTC TRBJ1-2 - TRBV7-2 few
CASSFPLGVGTEAFF TGTGCCAGCAGCTTCCCCCTAGGGGTTGGCACTGAAGCTTTCTTT TRBJ1-1 - TRBV7-8 many
CAISERADSRETQYF TGTGCCATCAGTGAAAGGGCAGATAGCCGTGAGACCCAGTACTTC TRBJ2-5 - TRBV10-3 -
CASSPPLQGPGNTIYF TGTGCCAGCTCACCACCCTTACAGGGTCCAGGAAACACCATATATTTT TRBJ1-3 - TRBV18 -
CASSPSNLYEQYF TGTGCCAGCTCACCCTCCAATCTCTACGAGCAGTACTTC TRBJ2-7 - TRBV18 few
CASSQDRRDRNQPQHF TGCGCCAGCAGCCAAGATAGGAGGGATCGCAATCAGCCCCAGCATTTT TRBJ1-5 - TRBV4-1 -
CASTSPTVFQYEQYF TGTGCCAGCACCTCCCCGACAGTCTTCCAGTACGAGCAGTACTTC TRBJ2-7 - TRBV6-2/TRBV6-3 few
CASSLLAGAPASNNEQFF TGTGCCAGCAGCTTACTAGCGGGGGCCCCGGCTTCCAACAATGAGCAGTTCTTC TRBJ2-1 TRBD2 TRBV7-8 many